This T cell receptor beta chain was identified during a study of control samples from healthy donors and cancer patients. Method: immunoSEQ multiplex PCR; TCRdb's copy keeps in-frame clones and lacks some. The repertoire includes around 140,000 clones, over 85% of them detected once, and more than 6.5% sits in the top ten. V dropped 6 bases and J dropped 4 bases, with 14 bases sitting between them. This CDR3 has 14 amino acids. Per the germline V gene, CDR1 is SGHRS and CDR2 is YFSETQ. The table lists this clone with a count of one. The genes are TRBV5-1 and TRBJ1-3; tentative D call: TRBD1 (6 bases). The receptor comes from a man between 45 and 60 years old with head and neck cancer. Sequencing used PBMCs. The CDR3 is CASKSTGLGNTIYF. In nucleotides, the CDR3 is TGCGCCAGCAAATCGACAGGTCTCGGAAACACCATATATTTT. Combining the CDR3 with reference TRBV5-1 and TRBJ1-3 gives the whole variable domain KAGVTQTPRYLIKTRGQQVTLSCSPISGHRSVSWYQQTPGQGLQFLFEYFSETQRNKGNFPGRFSGRQFSNSRSEMNVSTLELGDSALYLCASKSTGLGNTIYFGEGSWLTVV.